A selection of T cell receptor beta chains follows, all from one sample in a study of cytomegalovirus exposure and HLA in healthy donors. This table comes from immunoSEQ multiplex PCR, and its TCRdb copy is limited to in-frame clones, with some not included. The sample shows some 140,000 clones, around 79% of them seen only once. Material for sequencing was PBMCs. The receptor source for this set is a woman between 45 and 60 years old in good health and CMV-seropositive. CDR3s include the opening cysteine and the closing phenylalanine or tryptophan. D genes are given only for firm matches. Where a row states a size, it is once, few, many or the class of an expanded clone; other rows omit it.

v_call	clone_size	j_call	d_call	cdr3_nt	cdr3_aa
TRBV7-9	few	TRBJ2-3	TRBD1	TGTGCCAGCAGCTGGGGGACAGGGATAGCAGATACGCAGTATTTT	CASSWGTGIADTQYF
TRBV9	-	TRBJ2-7	-	TGTGCCAGCAGCGCCCCGGGGGGGCAGGGGGCCTACGAGCAGTACTTC	CASSAPGGQGAYEQYF
TRBV13	-	TRBJ2-7	-	TGTGCCAGCAGCTTAGCTTCACTATACGAGCAGTACTTC	CASSLASLYEQYF
TRBV9	-	TRBJ2-3	-	TGTGCCAGCAGCGTAGTTGGAGCAGATACGCAGTATTTT	CASSVVGADTQYF
TRBV5-1	-	TRBJ1-1	TRBD1	TGCGCCAGCAGCCCGGGACAGGGAGGCACTGAAGCTTTCTTT	CASSPGQGGTEAFF
TRBV7-2	few	TRBJ2-7	-	TGTGCCAGCAGCTTAGACAGGACCTCCTACGAGCAGTACTTC	CASSLDRTSYEQYF
TRBV11-3	few	TRBJ1-1	-	TGTGCCAGCAGCTTACGGGGAGGGATCGCTGAAGCTTTCTTT	CASSLRGGIAEAFF
TRBV5-4	once	TRBJ2-1	TRBD1	TGTGCCAGCAACCTGGGACAGGGAAATGAGCAGTTCTTC	CASNLGQGNEQFF
TRBV5-4	-	TRBJ2-3	TRBD2	TGTGCCAGCAGCTTGGGGGTAGCGGGGGTCACAGATACGCAGTATTTT	CASSLGVAGVTDTQYF
TRBV28	-	TRBJ1-6	-	TGTGCCAGCACCCCAGGGATCTCCTATAATTCACCCCTCCACTTT	CASTPGISYNSPLHF
TRBV28	-	TRBJ1-1	TRBD1	TGTGCCAGCAGTTTGGGGGGGACAGGGGCCGCTTTCTTT	CASSLGGTGAAFF
TRBV4-1	-	TRBJ1-1	TRBD1	TGCGCCAGCAGCGACAGGGGGCCCACTGAAGCTTTCTTT	CASSDRGPTEAFF
TRBV9	-	TRBJ2-2	-	TGTGCCAGCAGCCAGACGGCTGTGGCGCAGGCGGGAACCGGGGAGCTGTTTTTT	CASSQTAVAQAGTGELFF
TRBV7-9	-	TRBJ2-5	TRBD2	TGTGCCAGCAGCTCTCGGACTAGCGGGGGGGGGTACCAAGAGACCCAGTACTTC	CASSSRTSGGGYQETQYF
TRBV7-2	-	TRBJ1-2	-	TGTGCCAGCAGCTTTAGACAGCTCTATGGCTACACCTTC	CASSFRQLYGYTF
TRBV19	once	TRBJ1-2	-	TGTGCCAGTAGTATCGGCAGGGCCGCCTATGGCTACACCTTC	CASSIGRAAYGYTF
TRBV7-3	-	TRBJ2-1	-	TGTGCCAGCAGCTTAAACAGGGACAATGAGCAGTTCTTC	CASSLNRDNEQFF
TRBV7-3	-	TRBJ1-2	TRBD1	TGTGCCAGCAGCCCCCAGGGGGGTTATGGCTACACCTTC	CASSPQGGYGYTF
TRBV5-5	-	TRBJ1-4	-	TGTGCCAGCAGCTTGGCCGGTGCAACTAATGAAAAACTGTTTTTT	CASSLAGATNEKLFF
TRBV5-1	-	TRBJ1-1	-	TGCGCCAGCAGCTTTGACAGACGGACTGAAGCTTTCTTT	CASSFDRRTEAFF
TRBV7-3	-	TRBJ2-1	TRBD1	TGTGCCAGCAGCCTCCGGGACAGGGCGAACAATGAGCAGTTCTTC	CASSLRDRANNEQFF
TRBV5-1	few	TRBJ2-5	-	TGCGCCAGCAGCTTTCAGGGGACCCAAGAGACCCAGTACTTC	CASSFQGTQETQYF